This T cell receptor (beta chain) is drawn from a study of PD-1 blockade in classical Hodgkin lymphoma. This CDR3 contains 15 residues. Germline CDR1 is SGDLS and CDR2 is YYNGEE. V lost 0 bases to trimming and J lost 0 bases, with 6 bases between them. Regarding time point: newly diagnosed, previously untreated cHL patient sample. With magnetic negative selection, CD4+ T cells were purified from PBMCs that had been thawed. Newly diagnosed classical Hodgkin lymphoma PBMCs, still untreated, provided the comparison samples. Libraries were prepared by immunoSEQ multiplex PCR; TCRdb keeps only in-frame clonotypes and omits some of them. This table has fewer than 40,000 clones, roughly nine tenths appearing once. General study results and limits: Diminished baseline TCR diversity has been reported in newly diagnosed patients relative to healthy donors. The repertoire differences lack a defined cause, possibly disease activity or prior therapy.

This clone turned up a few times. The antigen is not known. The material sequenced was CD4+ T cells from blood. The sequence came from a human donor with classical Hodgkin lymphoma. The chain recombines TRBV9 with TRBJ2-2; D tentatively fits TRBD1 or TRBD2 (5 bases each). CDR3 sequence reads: CASSVGDANTGELFF. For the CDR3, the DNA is TGTGCCAGCAGCGTAGGGGACGCGAACACCGGGGAGCTGTTTTTT.